The source of this T cell receptor beta chain is a study of T cells in Graves' hyperthyroidism and ophthalmopathy. Study results and limitations: Most thyroid clonotypes that were expanded above 0.001 also turned up in blood.

When ophthalmopathy did not progress within 18 months, Graves' hyperthyroidism was considered stable. Pregnant or lactating patients were excluded, as were those with uncontrolled infection or other autoimmune disease. Amplification of TCR beta CDR3 regions was performed using RNA transcripts as template. The primer set for the first-round RT-PCR of the TCR CDR3 was HTBI. From the multiplex PCR reads, TCRdb called clonotypes with MiXCR, one entry per CDR3 protein. Counted here are around 580,000 distinct CDR3 sequences, 16% occurring once; the ten biggest clones make up more than 15%. Germline V gene lookup returns CDR1 MDHEN and CDR2 SYDVKM. This CDR3 has 15 amino acids. About this clonotype itself: Antigen: not known. A much larger clone sits a single nucleotide away, making a read error possible.

The chain employs TRBV28 and TRBJ2-1; a weak D match, TRBD1 (6 bases). The J call is uncertain, as TRBJ2-7 better fits the DNA end. Sequences were obtained from blood. The clonotype originates from a woman aged 18-29 years with Graves' hyperthyroidism. In DNA form, the CDR3 reads TGTGCCAGCAGTTCAAAAGGGGGTGATTTGAATGAGCAGTACTTC. Translating gives CASSSKGGDLNEQYF.